This record concerns one T cell receptor (beta chain) sequence. Its antigen is currently unknown. This sample is part of a study of T cells in Graves' hyperthyroidism and ophthalmopathy. What was amplified from RNA transcripts were TCR beta CDR3 regions. HTBI primers were used for first-round RT-PCR of the TCR CDR3. TCRdb passed the multiplex PCR reads through MiXCR, listing each CDR3 protein once. The profile shows just under 750,000 distinct CDR3 sequences, about a third of them singletons. Study outcomes and limitations: A median about 7 months before onset, the model predicted ophthalmopathy.

Patients aged 18 to 65 had newly diagnosed hyperthyroidism lasting under 2 months. This TCR was recovered from a woman in her forties with Graves' hyperthyroidism. The specimen was blood.

The CDR3 spells CASSTGQGAVEAFF. The CDR3 nucleotides read TGTGCCAGTAGTACCGGACAGGGGGCGGTTGAAGCTTTCTTT. V usage is TRBV19 and J usage is TRBJ1-1, with 11 bases lining up with TRBD1. J gave up 7 bases and V 4 bases, and 5 bases lay outside the gene matches. Germline-derived CDR1 and CDR2 are LNHDA and SQIVND (reference sequence). CDR3 length: 14 residues.